The rows below give T cell receptor beta chains drawn from one sample of a study of cytomegalovirus exposure and HLA in healthy donors. Assay: immunoSEQ multiplex PCR; the TCRdb copy retains only in-frame clones and omits some. The sample carries about 170,000 clones, approximately 80% recorded once. The sequenced material came from PBMCs. These receptor sequences come from a woman under 30 in good health and CMV-seropositive. Both conserved end residues are part of each CDR3. A D gene is named only where the DNA matches it firmly. Clone size appears in some rows only: once, few, many, or a class for an expanded clone.

D gene	V gene	clone size	J gene	CDR3 DNA	CDR3 protein
NA	TRBV4-2	NA	TRBJ1-2	TGTGCCAGCAGCCAAGATCCCGTGGCTGACTATGGCTACACCTTC	CASSQDPVADYGYTF
NA	TRBV7-8	NA	TRBJ2-1	TGTGCCAGCAGCTTTAACAGGATGTTTGTGAATGAGCAGTTCTTC	CASSFNRMFVNEQFF
TRBD1	TRBV27	NA	TRBJ1-2	TGTGCCAGCAGTGAAACCGCCGCCGGGACAGGGAACTATGGCTACACCTTC	CASSETAAGTGNYGYTF
NA	TRBV7-2	few	TRBJ2-5	TGTGCCAGCAGCTTAGGGGGGACTTTTCAAGAGACCCAGTACTTC	CASSLGGTFQETQYF
TRBD1	TRBV18	NA	TRBJ1-5	TGTGCCAGCTCACCACTAGGGACAGGAAGCAATCAGCTCCAGCATTTT	CASSPLGTGSNQLQHF
NA	TRBV28	NA	TRBJ1-1	TGTGCCAGCAGTCCCCTCGGGGACACTGAAGCTTTCTTT	CASSPLGDTEAFF
NA	TRBV7-9	NA	TRBJ2-2	TGTGCCATCCCCAGTATCCAAGGACAGAACACCGGGGAGCTGTTTTTT	CAIPSIQGQNTGELFF
TRBD2	TRBV4-1	few	TRBJ2-1	TGCGCCAGCAGCCAAGGATATGGGGGACTAGCGGGATACAATGAGCAGTTCTTC	CASSQGYGGLAGYNEQFF
NA	TRBV6-5	NA	TRBJ2-2	TGTGCCAGCAGTTACTATCTCGGGGAGCTGTTTTTT	CASSYYLGELFF
TRBD2	TRBV4-2	NA	TRBJ2-3	TGTGCCAGCAGCCCCGGGACTAGCGATGAGGGAAGTACGCAGTATTTT	CASSPGTSDEGSTQYF
TRBD1	TRBV28	NA	TRBJ1-1	TGTGCCAGCAGTCTCTGGACAGGTCCGAACACTGAAGCTTTCTTT	CASSLWTGPNTEAFF
TRBD1	TRBV7-9	NA	TRBJ1-6	TGTGCCAGCAGCTTAAGGGACAGTAATTCACCCCTCCACTTT	CASSLRDSNSPLHF
NA	TRBV30	NA	TRBJ1-6	TGTGCCTGGAGTCCTTCCCGGGTGAGCAGCCCTTCACCCCTCCACTTT	CAWSPSRVSSPSPLHF
NA	TRBV30	NA	TRBJ1-1	TGTGCCTGGAGTGTGACAGGTGTTTCGGACACTGAAGCTTTCTTT	CAWSVTGVSDTEAFF
TRBD1	TRBV7-9	NA	TRBJ1-2	TGTGCCAGCAGTCCGACAGGGGCCTATGGCTACACCTTC	CASSPTGAYGYTF
NA	TRBV30	NA	TRBJ2-7	TGTGCCTGGAACTCCGCCCCAGCAGGATTGGACTTC	CAWNSAPAGLDF
TRBD1	TRBV4-1	NA	TRBJ1-1	TGCGCCAGCAGCCCCTATTTCAGGACAGGGGTCACTGAAGCTTTCTTT	CASSPYFRTGVTEAFF
NA	TRBV7-9	NA	TRBJ2-3	TGTGCCAGCAGCGCGACAGATACGCAGTATTTT	CASSATDTQYF
NA	TRBV28	NA	TRBJ2-5	TGTGCCACCCGGCGGGGAGAGGGAGAGACCCAGTACTTC	CATRRGEGETQYF
NA	TRBV2	NA	TRBJ1-1	TGTGCCAGCGCATGGGGGCAGGATGAAGCTTTCTTT	CASAWGQDEAFF
NA	TRBV18	NA	TRBJ2-3	TGTGCCAGCTCACCATCCGCGGATACGCAGTATTTT	CASSPSADTQYF
NA	TRBV28	once	TRBJ2-3	TGTGCCAGCAGTTTATGGGAAGGGGCGAAAGATACGCAGTATTTT	CASSLWEGAKDTQYF
NA	TRBV14	NA	TRBJ1-1	TGTGCCAGCAGCCCCTGGGATTCAGGAGCGGTGGAAGCTTTCTTT	CASSPWDSGAVEAFF
TRBD1	TRBV15	NA	TRBJ2-7	TGTGCCACCAGCCGCGGGAGGACAGGGGGCGAATCGAAGCAGTACTTC	CATSRGRTGGESKQYF
TRBD1	TRBV6-1	once	TRBJ2-2	TGTGCCAGCAGTGAAAGACAGGGGTGGTCCGGGGAGCTGTTTTTT	CASSERQGWSGELFF
NA	TRBV4-1	once	TRBJ2-2	TGCGCCAGCAGCCAAGTCTATGCTCGGCAGAGGGACACCGGGGAGCTGTTTTTT	CASSQVYARQRDTGELFF
TRBD1	TRBV5-6	NA	TRBJ2-4	TGTGCCAGCAGCGGAACGGGACAGGGAGAAAACATTCAGTACTTC	CASSGTGQGENIQYF
TRBD1	TRBV18	NA	TRBJ2-7	TGTGCCAGCTCAGGGACAGGGGATATCTACGAGCAGTACTTC	CASSGTGDIYEQYF
NA	TRBV20-1	NA	TRBJ2-1	TGCAGTGCACACACCCCAACACAGATCTTC	CSAHTPTQIF
NA	TRBV28	NA	TRBJ1-4	TGTGCCAGCAGTCGCCCAGTGAGCAGGAATGAAAAACTGTTTTTT	CASSRPVSRNEKLFF
NA	TRBV4-1	NA	TRBJ1-1	TGCGCCAGCAGCCAGGCGCCCCTTACAGGGTTAAACACTGAAGCTTTCTTT	CASSQAPLTGLNTEAFF
TRBD1	TRBV7-2	NA	TRBJ1-3	TGTGCCAGCAGCCAGACAGGGCCCAGTGGGGGAAACACCATATATTTT	CASSQTGPSGGNTIYF
NA	TRBV28	NA	TRBJ1-5	TGTGCCAGCAGTCCCTTCGCAGGTAGGGGCCTTGGGCAGCCCCAGCATTTT	CASSPFAGRGLGQPQHF
TRBD1	TRBV5-1	NA	TRBJ1-1	TGCGCCAGCAGCCGGACAGGGCAGGGTAACACTGAAGCTTTCTTT	CASSRTGQGNTEAFF
NA	TRBV13	NA	TRBJ2-5	TGTGCCAGCAGCCCGACAGTGGTCCATGAGACCCAGTACTTC	CASSPTVVHETQYF
NA	TRBV28	NA	TRBJ2-3	TGTGCCAGCAAGGGACTGAGCAGCACAGATACGCAGTATTTT	CASKGLSSTDTQYF
NA	TRBV5-4	NA	TRBJ2-1	TGTGCCAGCAGCTACTTCGGACTCGTGACCCTCAATGAGCAGTTCTTC	CASSYFGLVTLNEQFF